The rows below give T cell receptor beta chains drawn from one sample of a study of cytomegalovirus exposure and HLA in healthy donors. Measured with immunoSEQ multiplex PCR; TCRdb has only the in-frame clones, and not every one. This sample carries 250,000 to 350,000 clones, under 90% of them seen once, and the ten largest clones take more than 0.3%. Sequencing was performed on PBMCs. Receptors originate from a girl aged 2-10 years in good health and CMV-seronegative. Each CDR3 is given without its conserved first and last residue. The order of the fields is V gene, clone size, CDR3 protein. Size is omitted from some rows. Given values are once, few, many or a class for expanded clones.

TRBV7-9 | . | ASSPRTGGTEAF
TRBV10-3 | . | AISELVANTGELF
TRBV15 | . | ATSRVPNYSNQPQH
TRBV19 | . | ASRISGSSYNEQF
TRBV6-1 | . | ATLRYRTYGYT
TRBV7-9 | . | SSSLTRTNTDTQY
TRBV28 | once | ASIAGANTEAF
TRBV7-3 | . | ASSLGGGSLRELF
TRBV18 | . | ASSSSPGTGELF
TRBV7-3 | . | ASSLTGGTDTQY
TRBV5-4 | . | ASSLAVGGDTQY
TRBV9 | . | ASSVDWGVEKLF
TRBV28 | . | ASSFIDRENYGYT
TRBV6-6 | . | ASSYSAGAQY
TRBV4-1 | . | ASSQDLGRATLYGYT
TRBV14 | . | ASSQGTSGGAYTGELF
TRBV5-1 | once | ASSLGGIANNEQF
TRBV5-8 | . | ASSLDRDYEQY
TRBV30 | . | AWSDMDEQF
TRBV19 | . | ASSILEGDEKLF
TRBV5-1 | . | ASSFTTSEVETQY
TRBV27 | . | ASSLGGPSNEQF
TRBV29-1 | . | SGPGESYEQY
TRBV27 | . | ASSLVRNTEAF
TRBV19 | . | ASSISAQGHTQY
TRBV10-2 | . | ASSVSLAGAPYEQY
TRBV6-6 | . | ATTFGLGGANEKLF
TRBV29-1 | few | SVEDRRLDYGYT
TRBV6-1 | . | ASSGPLNRESEAF
TRBV5-1 | once | ASSPAGGPVEQF
TRBV28 | few | ASRNYRVESYGYT
TRBV27 | . | ASSLRGEQF
TRBV2 | . | ASWGQRNTTY
TRBV28 | . | ASSPRAGVGADTQY
TRBV4-1 | once | ASSQARTGPNEKLF
TRBV5-1 | . | ASSLSFPGQGGEKLF
TRBV15 | . | ATSRDTWQGQAF
TRBV5-4 | . | ASSFRGTYEQY
TRBV10-3 | . | AIDSGSAPYEQY
TRBV6-1 | . | ASLAGAIMTQY